Each of the 32 T cell receptor beta chains below was sequenced from the same sample in a study of blood T cell repertoires in COVID-19. The repertoire was sequenced with immunoSEQ multiplex PCR; TCRdb's copy has only in-frame clones and lacks some. The sample yields some 190,000 clones, roughly 81% seen once. Input material: peripheral blood. Receptor source: a woman in her 70s with active or convalescent COVID-19.

The chain is built from TRBV10-2 and TRBJ2-2, with 7 bases matching TRBD2. The germline CDR1 and CDR2 sequences are WSHSY and SAAADI. CDR3 length: 14 residues. V was clipped by 7 bases and J by 1 base; unmatched bases: 3. In DNA, the CDR3 is TGCGCCAGCAACAGCGGGATGAACACCGGGGAGCTGTTTTTT. This gives the protein CASNSGMNTGELFF.

The chain couples TRBV28 to TRBJ1-2; a possible D gene is TRBD1 (5 bases). Germline V gives CDR1 MDHEN, CDR2 SYDVKM. CDR3 size: 13 residues. V lost 1 base and J lost 8, with 11 bases in between. The CDR3 region is CASSLSSREGYTF. CDR3 nucleotide sequence: TGTGCCAGCAGTTTATCTTCCAGGGAAGGCTACACCTTC.

The rearrangement links TRBV30 to TRBJ2-5; 8 nucleotides match TRBD1. The V and J ends lost 1 base and 5 bases, in that order; junction bases with no gene match: 9. The CDR3 totals 15 residues. Germline V CDR1 and CDR2: GTSNPN, SVGIG (reference sequence). CDR3 in amino acids: CAWSGAGGGSETQYF. Written as DNA, the CDR3 is TGTGCCTGGAGTGGGGCAGGGGGCGGTTCGGAGACCCAGTACTTC.

The sample holds one count of this clone. The chain uses TRBV19 and TRBJ2-1, with D maybe TRBD2 (5 bases). The V end lost 3 bases, the J end lost 6 bases, and 15 bases lay between the germline ends. The CDR3 is 15 amino acids. The germline CDR1 and CDR2 sequences are LNHDA and SQIVND (reference sequence). CDR3 coding DNA: TGTGCCAGTAGTATCAGGACTTCCCCTCGCAATGAGCAGTTCTTC. It translates to CASSIRTSPRNEQFF. Full variable domain (missing parts from reference TRBV19 and TRBJ2-1): DGGITQSPKYLFRKEGQNVTLSCEQNLNHDAMYWYRQDPGQGLRLIYYSQIVNDFQKGDIAEGYSVSREKKESFPLTVTSAQKNPTAFYLCASSIRTSPRNEQFFGPGTRLTVL.

The V gene is TRBV11-2, the J gene TRBJ2-1; tentative D call: TRBD1 (6 bases). The ends were cut back, 6 bases at V and 3 bases at J, with 21 bases in the middle. CDR3 length: 17 amino acids. CDR1 is SGHAT, CDR2 FQNNGV, per germline. CDR3 region: CASRTVRGEAFYNEQFF. CDR3 sequence (DNA): TGTGCCAGCAGGACGGTCAGGGGTGAGGCGTTCTACAATGAGCAGTTCTTC. Variable domain in full (rest from reference TRBV11-2 and TRBJ2-1): EAGVAQSPRYKIIEKRQSVAFWCNPISGHATLYWYQQILGQGPKLLIQFQNNGVVDDSQLPKDRFSAERLKGVDSTLKIQPAKLEDSAVYLCASRTVRGEAFYNEQFFGPGTRLTVL.

This clone was observed a single time. The gene calls are TRBV4-1 and TRBJ2-1; 9 nucleotides agree with TRBD2. This CDR3 is 20 amino acids long. The germline CDR1 and CDR2 sequences are MGHRA and YSYEKL. Trimming at V came to 0 bases and at J to 0 bases, leaving 12 bases not matched to a gene. The CDR3 DNA follows: TGCGCCAGCAGCCAAGATGGGAGAGTCCAGCGGGGGGTCTCCTACAATGAGCAGTTCTTC. Protein: CASSQDGRVQRGVSYNEQFF.

The chain carries TRBV12-5 and TRBJ2-1, with 8 nucleotides matching TRBD2. The V and J ends lost 4 bases and 0 bases, in that order; junction bases with no gene match: 11. The V gene's germline CDR1 is LGHNT and CDR2 FRNRAP. The CDR3 length is 18 residues. Here the CDR3 DNA reads TGTGCTAGTGGTTCCGTTACGGGACTAGGGCTCTCCTACAATGAGCAGTTCTTC. As protein: CASGSVTGLGLSYNEQFF.

This clone was seen once. The chain combines TRBV29-1 with TRBJ1-2; 8 nucleotides line up with TRBD1. V gave up 4 bases and J gave up 0 bases; unmatched junction bases: 7. CDR1 and CDR2 from the germline V gene are SQVTM and ANQGSEA. This CDR3 has 15 amino acids. CDR3 in amino acids: CSVVGTGASNYGYTF. The CDR3 nucleotides are TGCAGCGTTGTGGGGACAGGTGCTTCTAACTATGGCTACACCTTC.

The chain links TRBV28 to TRBJ2-5, with D perhaps TRBD1 (6 bases). CDR1 and CDR2 from the germline V gene are MDHEN and SYDVKM. V was shortened by 4 bases and J by 1 base, with 13 bases between the two germline ends. This CDR3 has 15 amino acids. The CDR3 bases are TGTGCCAGCAGTTCAGCAGGGGATCCCCAAGAGACCCAGTACTTC. It yields the protein CASSSAGDPQETQYF.

This chain uses TRBV19 with TRBJ1-3; D unclear. Per germline, CDR1 LNHDA and CDR2 SQIVND (reference sequence). V lost 5 bases and J 1 base, leaving 12 bases between the germline ends. The CDR3 is 15 amino acids. The DNA for the CDR3 is TGTGCCAGTAGTCCCGATCAGGCTTCTGGAAACACCATATATTTT. This codes for CASSPDQASGNTIYF.

The chain links TRBV5-4 to TRBJ2-2; 9 bases align to TRBD2. In germline, CDR1 is SGHNT, CDR2 YYREEE (reference sequence). The CDR3 has 16 residues. V trimming: 0 bases; J trimming: 5 bases; junction bases outside the gene matches: 5. The CDR3 spells CASSLAGTSRTGELFF. In nucleotides, the CDR3 is TGTGCCAGCAGCTTGGCCGGGACTAGCCGGACCGGGGAGCTGTTTTTT.

The V gene is TRBV5-4, the J gene TRBJ1-4; weak D call: TRBD1 (6 bases). The CDR3 is 14 amino acids. The V gene lost 0 bases and the J gene lost 8 bases, with 11 bases spanning the gap. The germline V gene encodes CDR1 SGHNT and CDR2 YYREEE (reference sequence). CDR3 DNA sequence: TGTGCCAGCAGCTTGGAGGGGGTCAGGGAAAAACTGTTTTTT. As protein: CASSLEGVREKLFF.

The chain couples TRBV19 to TRBJ1-5, with D possibly matching TRBD1 (6 bases). This CDR3 has 15 residues. Trimming cost V 3 bases and J 6 bases, with 15 bases left between them. CDR1 is LNHDA and CDR2 is SQIVND in the germline V gene (reference sequence). The CDR3 here is CASSIQQGPGQPQHF. CDR3 DNA: TGTGCCAGTAGTATCCAACAGGGACCTGGTCAGCCCCAGCATTTT. Complete variable domain (other parts from reference TRBV19 and TRBJ1-5): DGGITQSPKYLFRKEGQNVTLSCEQNLNHDAMYWYRQDPGQGLRLIYYSQIVNDFQKGDIAEGYSVSREKKESFPLTVTSAQKNPTAFYLCASSIQQGPGQPQHFGDGTRLSIL.

This clone was observed once. The genes are TRBV10-1 and TRBJ1-1, with D hard to call. V was pared by 10 bases and J by 4 bases, with 13 bases between. Germline V gene sequence: CDR1 WNHNN, CDR2 SYGVQD (reference sequence). The CDR3 is 12 residues long. The CDR3 coding sequence is TGCGCCACCCGACACCAGAGCACTGAAGCTTTCTTT. Encoded protein: CATRHQSTEAFF.

The chain has TRBV4-2 and TRBJ2-5, with unresolved D. Trimming cost V 0 bases and J 2 bases, with 4 bases left between them. The germline CDR1 and CDR2 sequences are LGHNA and YNFKEQ. The CDR3 spans 13 residues. The CDR3 reads CASSQDHQETQYF. CDR3 nucleotides: TGTGCCAGCAGCCAAGATCATCAAGAGACCCAGTACTTC.

The V and J genes are TRBV2 and TRBJ2-7; weak D call: TRBD1 (5 bases). The germline CDR1 and CDR2 sequences are SNHLY and FYNNEI. Between the trimmed V and J ends, which lost 3 bases and 6 bases, there was a span of 15 bases. The CDR3 is 14 residues long. The CDR3 region has the DNA TGTGCCAGCAGTGATCCCCGACAGTTCTCCGAGCAGTACTTC. Translating gives CASSDPRQFSEQYF.

The chain employs TRBV6-5 and TRBJ2-3, with 14 nucleotides matching TRBD2. Per germline, CDR1 MNHEY and CDR2 SVGAGI. The CDR3 extends over 14 amino acids. V lost 7 bases to trimming and J lost 10 bases; unmatched junction nucleotides: 7. CDR3 residues: CASNPGLAGGPQYF. CDR3 sequence (DNA): TGTGCCAGCAACCCCGGACTAGCGGGAGGTCCGCAGTATTTT.

The CDR3 here is CATSGSSLNTEAFF. The CDR3 DNA is TGTGCCACTTCGGGTAGCAGTCTGAACACTGAAGCTTTCTTT. This sequence joins TRBV27 and TRBJ1-1, with D uncertain. The CDR3 runs to 14 residues. Germline V gives CDR1 MNHEY, CDR2 SMNVEV (reference sequence). The V gene lost 10 bases and the J gene lost 0 bases, with 15 bases spanning the gap.

This chain connects TRBV6-5 to TRBJ1-5; 9 bases are shared with TRBD1. Germline V gives CDR1 MNHEY, CDR2 SVGAGI. There are 15 residues in the CDR3. The J segment lost 3 bases and the V segment lost 2 bases, leaving 2 bases of the junction unmatched. CDR3 nucleotide sequence: TGTGCCAGCAGTTACGGGACAGGGAACAATCAGCCCCAGCATTTT. This gives the protein CASSYGTGNNQPQHF.

The V call is TRBV6-5, the J call TRBJ2-3; D perhaps matches TRBD2 (5 bases). With 6 bases removed from V and 4 bases from J, the gap between germline ends came to 14 bases. Germline V CDR1 and CDR2: MNHEY, SVGAGI. The CDR3 runs 14 residues. For the CDR3, the DNA is TGTGCCAGCAGGAGGGCTGGAGGAGCAGATACGCAGTATTTT. This encodes CASRRAGGADTQYF.

The chain employs TRBV19 and TRBJ2-7; TRBD2 matches at 9 bases. V was pared by 6 bases and J by 1 base, with 4 bases of the junction left unmatched. The V gene's germline CDR1 is LNHDA and CDR2 SQIVND (reference sequence). CDR3 size: 14 residues. The CDR3 nucleotides are TGTGCCAGTAGCCCGGGACTAGCTTCCTACGAGCAGTACTTC. Residues: CASSPGLASYEQYF.

This chain joins TRBV3-1 (or the pseudogene TRBV3-2) and TRBJ1-4, with TRBD1 matching 8 bases. CDR3 length: 15 residues. Per germline, CDR1 LGHDT and CDR2 YNNKEL (reference sequence). The junction had 3 bases not matched to a gene; V was cut back by 0 bases and J by 6 bases. CDR3 DNA sequence: TGTGCCAGCAGCCAAGATAGACAGGGGTATGAAAAACTGTTTTTT. Translating gives CASSQDRQGYEKLFF.

The rearrangement links TRBV9 to TRBJ2-1, with a tentative D call TRBD2 (6 bases). Trimming removed 0 bases at V and 0 bases at J, with 10 bases between. Germline assignment: CDR1 SGDLS and CDR2 YYNGEE. This CDR3 spans 16 amino acids. The CDR3 spells CASSVDGGISYNEQFF. The CDR3 DNA follows: TGTGCCAGCAGCGTAGACGGCGGGATCTCCTACAATGAGCAGTTCTTC.

Comment on this clone: The sample holds other DNA sequences that translate to the same CDR3. This sequence joins TRBV5-1 and TRBJ1-1; D is uncertain. This CDR3 is built from 14 residues. V lost 1 base, J lost 0 bases, and 7 bases lay in between. Germline lookup yields CDR1 SGHRS and CDR2 YFSETQ. The CDR3 reads CASSLTGMNTEAFF. The CDR3 DNA reads as TGCGCCAGCAGCTTGACGGGAATGAACACTGAAGCTTTCTTT. The full variable domain, completed using reference TRBV5-1 and TRBJ1-1, is KAGVTQTPRYLIKTRGQQVTLSCSPISGHRSVSWYQQTPGQGLQFLFEYFSETQRNKGNFPGRFSGRQFSNSRSEMNVSTLELGDSALYLCASSLTGMNTEAFFGQGTRLTVV.

This rearrangement joins TRBV28 to TRBJ2-5, with 11 bases fitting TRBD1. J was trimmed by 7 bases and V by 0 bases; bases with no gene match: 13. Germline CDR1 MDHEN, CDR2 SYDVKM. CDR3 length: 18 amino acids. The CDR3 region is CASSLWAVGTGGARTQYF. The CDR3 DNA follows: TGTGCCAGCAGTTTATGGGCGGTGGGGACAGGGGGGGCACGGACCCAGTACTTC.

V is TRBV7-9 and J is TRBJ2-7, with 11 nucleotides matching TRBD1. With V trimmed by 3 bases and J by 6 bases, 4 bases remained unmatched. Germline-derived CDR1 and CDR2 are SEHNR and FQNEAQ (reference sequence). This CDR3 has 14 amino acids. CDR3 in amino acids: CASSFGTGGTEQYF. CDR3 in DNA: TGTGCCAGCAGCTTTGGGACAGGGGGGACCGAGCAGTACTTC.

The V call is TRBV5-1, the J call TRBJ2-7; 7 bases are shared with TRBD2. The V and J ends lost 2 bases and 6 bases, in that order; junction bases with no gene match: 11. This CDR3 is built from 15 residues. Germline V gene lookup returns CDR1 SGHRS and CDR2 YFSETQ. The CDR3 loop is CASSFGAGVIREQYF. The CDR3 DNA follows: TGCGCCAGCAGCTTTGGGGCGGGGGTAATACGCGAGCAGTACTTC.

This clone was counted only a few times. V and J are TRBV5-1 and TRBJ2-2, with 9 bases identical to TRBD2. Germline assignment: CDR1 SGHRS and CDR2 YFSETQ. J lost 4 bases, V lost 2 bases, and 6 bases had no gene match. The CDR3 is 16 amino acids. The CDR3 region has the DNA TGCGCCAGCAGCTTAGGTAGCGGGAGATCCACCGGGGAGCTGTTTTTT. It codes for CASSLGSGRSTGELFF.

This clone was seen once. This rearrangement joins TRBV9 to TRBJ2-7, with TRBD2 matching 11 bases. Germline trimming cut 4 bases from V and 6 bases from J; bases unmatched to any gene: 18. The CDR3 length is 18 residues. Looked up from germline, CDR1 is SGDLS and CDR2 is YYNGEE. The CDR3 sequence: CASSRGASGRQVGSEQYF. The CDR3 DNA reads as TGTGCCAGCAGCCGAGGAGCTAGCGGGAGGCAAGTAGGGAGCGAGCAGTACTTC.

The chain is built from TRBV24-1 and TRBJ2-5, with 9 bases lining up with TRBD2. The CDR3 consists of 21 residues. The V gene's germline CDR1 is KGHDR and CDR2 SFDVKD. J was trimmed by 3 bases and V by 0 bases; bases with no gene match: 19. In DNA form, the CDR3 reads TGTGCCACCAGTGATTTGCGGGCTAGCGGGATAGATGGAATAGCAGAAGAGACCCAGTACTTC. It is translated as CATSDLRASGIDGIAEETQYF.

This chain links TRBV7-3 with TRBJ2-7, with 12 positions matching TRBD1. The CDR3 is 17 amino acids. In germline, CDR1 is SGHTA, CDR2 FQGTGA. The junction had 13 bases not matched to a gene; V was cut back by 5 bases and J by 5 bases. Here the CDR3 DNA reads TGTGCCAGCAGCCTCGGGACAGGGGGCGCTCAGTTGGACGAGCAGTACTTC. Its translation is CASSLGTGGAQLDEQYF.

This clone came up once. The rearrangement links TRBV13 to TRBJ1-4, with a possible D match to TRBD1 (6 bases). The CDR3 consists of 15 residues. V dropped 3 bases and J dropped 7 bases, with 15 bases sitting between them. CDR1 and CDR2 from the germline V gene are PRHDT and FYEKMQ (reference sequence). CDR3 protein: CASSFQGQGGEKLFF. The CDR3 DNA is TGTGCCAGCAGCTTTCAGGGGCAGGGTGGTGAAAAACTGTTTTTT.